These 2 T cell receptor beta chains share one sample of origin, sequenced in a study of tumor-infiltrating lymphocytes in primary liver carcinoma. Researchers drew blood RNA from unsorted whole blood and extracted germline DNA as well. Starting material of 450 to 500 ng total RNA yielded TCR beta cDNA via a constant-region primer. ARM-PCR was slightly modified, and three nested multiplex PCR rounds with it gave rise to the TCR beta libraries. TRBV1-TRBV30 forward primers paired with a C-beta reverse primer were used in the first two PCR rounds, which ran about 11 cycles each. TCRdb ran MiXCR on the multiplex PCR reads and lists one entry per CDR3 protein. Among approximately 330,000 distinct CDR3 sequences listed, around three fifths were seen once. The material sequenced was peripheral blood. Every receptor here comes from a man aged 35 to 55 with primary liver carcinoma and hepatitis B virus infection.

The sample holds one count of this clonotype. A read error may be the cause here, since a much bigger clone is one base away. This chain links TRBV6-2 or TRBV6-3 with TRBJ2-5; tentative D call: TRBD2 (5 bases). In germline, CDR1 is MNHEY, CDR2 SVGEGT. The CDR3 consists of 14 residues. CDR3: CASIYSPGIETQYF. CDR3 nucleotide sequence: TGTGCCAGCATTTACTCCCCGGGGATTGAGACCCAGTACTTC.

The rearrangement joins TRBV11-2 to TRBJ2-3; no clear D. The CDR3 is 17 residues long. V lost 3 bases and J 8 bases, leaving 24 bases between the germline ends. Germline lookup yields CDR1 SGHAT and CDR2 FQNNGV. The CDR3 sequence: CASSFPVEATTIGTQYF. The CDR3 DNA sequence: TGTGCCAGCAGCTTTCCCGTTGAGGCCACGACCATAGGTACGCAGTATTTT.